The clone carrying this T cell receptor beta chain was observed a few times. The antigen remains undetermined. The sample originates from a study of T cell repertoires in cytomegalovirus infection. The overall study: Used in the study were CMV epitopes, some recently identified and HLA-C-restricted, others well-studied and HLA-B-restricted. Based on public TCR beta signatures, there were indications of CMV infection and of a matching HLA type. Findings of the study overall: There were carriers of CMV plus the relevant HLA, and cumulative public TCR beta family frequency identified them. CMV-specific HLA-C-restricted TCR beta clonotypes dominated the ex vivo response.

The CDR3 has 14 amino acids. CDR1 MDHEN and CDR2 SYDVKM come from the germline V gene. Trimming left V 2 bases short and J 4 bases short, with 9 bases between. One entry per CDR3 protein results from TCRdb running MiXCR on the reads. The profile shows a few hundred thousand distinct CDR3 sequences, about 29% of them singletons. The genes are TRBV28 and TRBJ2-1; D is perhaps TRBD1 (5 bases). The clonotype comes from a human donor in good health (CMV status not recorded). Some clones in this sample may be carry-over from other donors' samples. This specimen consisted of cultured PBMCs, obtained from culture after CMV antigen stimulation. The CDR3 DNA follows: TGTGCCAGCAGTTTAGGTGACAGATACAATGAGCAGTTCTTC. Translation gives CASSLGDRYNEQFF.